The clone carrying this T cell receptor beta chain was found many times. The record originates from a study of Graves' ophthalmopathy and Graves' hyperthyroidism. RNA served as the template for amplifying TCR beta CDR3 regions. First-round RT-PCR employed HTBI primers, with a second-round multiplex PCR after it. TCRdb processed the multiplex PCR reads anew with MiXCR; each CDR3 protein has one entry. This table holds over 650,000 distinct CDR3 sequences, about 38% found once. Germline assignment: CDR1 SNHLY and CDR2 FYNNEI. This CDR3 is 14 amino acids long. The V and J ends lost 5 bases and 5 bases respectively, with 15 bases between them.

The TCR originated in an adult man with Graves' ophthalmopathy. Sequencing used peripheral blood. The genes are TRBV2 and TRBJ2-5; a possible D gene is TRBD2 (7 bases). CDR3 DNA sequence: TGTGCCAGCAGTCCCCCGGGGGGCGCTGAGACCCAGTACTTC. This translates into CASSPPGGAETQYF.